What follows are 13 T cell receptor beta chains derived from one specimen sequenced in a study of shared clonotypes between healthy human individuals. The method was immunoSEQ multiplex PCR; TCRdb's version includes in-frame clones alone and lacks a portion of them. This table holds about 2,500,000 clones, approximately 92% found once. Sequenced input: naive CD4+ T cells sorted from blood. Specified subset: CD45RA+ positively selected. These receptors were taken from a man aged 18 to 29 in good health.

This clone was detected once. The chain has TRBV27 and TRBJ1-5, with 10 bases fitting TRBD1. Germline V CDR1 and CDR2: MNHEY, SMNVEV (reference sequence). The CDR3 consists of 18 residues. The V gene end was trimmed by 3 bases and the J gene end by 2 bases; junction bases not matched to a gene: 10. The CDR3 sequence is CASSFSGQGRYGNQPQHF. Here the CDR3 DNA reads TGTGCCAGCAGTTTTTCGGGACAGGGGAGATATGGCAATCAGCCCCAGCATTTT.

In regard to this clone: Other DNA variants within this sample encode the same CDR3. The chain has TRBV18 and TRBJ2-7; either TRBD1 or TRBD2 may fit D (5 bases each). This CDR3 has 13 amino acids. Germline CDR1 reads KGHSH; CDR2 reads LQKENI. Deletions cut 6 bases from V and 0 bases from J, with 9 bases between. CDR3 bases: TGTGCCAGCTCGCCCGGGACCTCCTACGAGCAGTACTTC. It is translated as CASSPGTSYEQYF.

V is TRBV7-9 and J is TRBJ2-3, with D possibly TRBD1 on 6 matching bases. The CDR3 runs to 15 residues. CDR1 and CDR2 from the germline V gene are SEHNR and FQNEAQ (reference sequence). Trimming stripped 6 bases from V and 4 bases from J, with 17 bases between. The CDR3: CASRLLQGSADTQYF. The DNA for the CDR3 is TGTGCCAGCAGACTACTACAGGGATCAGCAGATACGCAGTATTTT.

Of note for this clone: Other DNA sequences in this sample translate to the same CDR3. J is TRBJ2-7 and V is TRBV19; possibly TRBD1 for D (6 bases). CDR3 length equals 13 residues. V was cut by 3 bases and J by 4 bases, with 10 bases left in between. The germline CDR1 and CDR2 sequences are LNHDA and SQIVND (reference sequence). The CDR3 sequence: CASSITGSYEQYF. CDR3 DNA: TGTGCCAGTAGTATCACAGGGAGTTACGAGCAGTACTTC.

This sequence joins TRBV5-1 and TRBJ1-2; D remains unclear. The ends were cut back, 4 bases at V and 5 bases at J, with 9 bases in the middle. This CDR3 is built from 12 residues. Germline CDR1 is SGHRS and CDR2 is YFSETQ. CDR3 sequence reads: CASSGDKYGYTF. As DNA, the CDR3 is TGCGCCAGCAGCGGAGACAAGTATGGCTACACCTTC.

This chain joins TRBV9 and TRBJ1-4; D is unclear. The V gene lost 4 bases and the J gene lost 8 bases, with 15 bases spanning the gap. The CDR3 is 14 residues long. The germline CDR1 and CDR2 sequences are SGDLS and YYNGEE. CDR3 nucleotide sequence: TGTGCCAGCAGCCCGGATCCCTCGAGGGAAAAACTGTTTTTT. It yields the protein CASSPDPSREKLFF. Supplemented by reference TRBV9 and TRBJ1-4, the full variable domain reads DSGVTQTPKHLITATGQRVTLRCSPRSGDLSVYWYQQSLDQGLQFLIQYYNGEERAKGNILERFSAQQFPDLHSELNLSSLELGDSALYFCASSPDPSREKLFFGSGTQLSVL.

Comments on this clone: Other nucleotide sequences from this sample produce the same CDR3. The CDR3 reads CASSPGGGYEQYF. CDR3 DNA sequence: TGTGCCAGCAGCCCCGGAGGCGGCTACGAGCAGTACTTC. The chain combines TRBV7-3 with TRBJ2-7; D may be TRBD2 (5 bases). The V end lost 5 bases, the J end lost 3 bases, and 11 bases lay between the germline ends. The germline gives CDR1 SGHTA, CDR2 FQGTGA. The CDR3 loop spans 13 amino acids.

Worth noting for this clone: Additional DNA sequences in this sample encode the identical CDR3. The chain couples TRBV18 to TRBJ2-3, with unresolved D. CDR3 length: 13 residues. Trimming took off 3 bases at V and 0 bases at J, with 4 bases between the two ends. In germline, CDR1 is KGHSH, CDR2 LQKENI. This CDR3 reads CASSPPSTDTQYF. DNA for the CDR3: TGTGCCAGCTCACCCCCTAGCACAGATACGCAGTATTTT.

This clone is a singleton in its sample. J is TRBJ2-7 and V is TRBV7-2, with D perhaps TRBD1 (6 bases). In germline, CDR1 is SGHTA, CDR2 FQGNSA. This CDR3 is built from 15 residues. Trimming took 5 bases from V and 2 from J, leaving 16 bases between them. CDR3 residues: CASSHLRDTAYEQYF. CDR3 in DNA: TGTGCCAGCAGCCACCTCCGGGACACTGCCTACGAGCAGTACTTC.

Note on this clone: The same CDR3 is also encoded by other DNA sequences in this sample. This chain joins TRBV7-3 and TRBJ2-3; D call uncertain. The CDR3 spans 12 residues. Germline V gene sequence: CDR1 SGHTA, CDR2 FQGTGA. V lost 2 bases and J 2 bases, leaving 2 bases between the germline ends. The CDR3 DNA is TGTGCCAGCAGCTTATCCACAGATACGCAGTATTTT. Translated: CASSLSTDTQYF.

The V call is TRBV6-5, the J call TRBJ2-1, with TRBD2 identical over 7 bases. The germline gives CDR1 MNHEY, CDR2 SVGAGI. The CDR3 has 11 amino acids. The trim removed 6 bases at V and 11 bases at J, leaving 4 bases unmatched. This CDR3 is CASRSGTKQFF. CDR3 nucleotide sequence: TGTGCCAGCAGATCCGGGACTAAGCAGTTCTTC.

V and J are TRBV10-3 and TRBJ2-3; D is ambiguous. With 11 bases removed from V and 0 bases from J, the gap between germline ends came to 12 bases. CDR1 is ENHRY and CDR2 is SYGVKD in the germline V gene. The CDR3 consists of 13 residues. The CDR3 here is CALSDASTDTQYF. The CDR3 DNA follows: TGTGCCCTTTCCGACGCTAGCACAGATACGCAGTATTTT.

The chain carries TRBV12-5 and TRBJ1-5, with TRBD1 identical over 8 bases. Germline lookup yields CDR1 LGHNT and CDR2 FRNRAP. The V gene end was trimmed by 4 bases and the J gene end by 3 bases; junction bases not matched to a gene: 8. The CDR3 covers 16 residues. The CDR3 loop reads CASGSSQGGDNQPQHF. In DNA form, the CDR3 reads TGTGCTAGTGGTTCGTCACAGGGGGGGGACAATCAGCCCCAGCATTTT.